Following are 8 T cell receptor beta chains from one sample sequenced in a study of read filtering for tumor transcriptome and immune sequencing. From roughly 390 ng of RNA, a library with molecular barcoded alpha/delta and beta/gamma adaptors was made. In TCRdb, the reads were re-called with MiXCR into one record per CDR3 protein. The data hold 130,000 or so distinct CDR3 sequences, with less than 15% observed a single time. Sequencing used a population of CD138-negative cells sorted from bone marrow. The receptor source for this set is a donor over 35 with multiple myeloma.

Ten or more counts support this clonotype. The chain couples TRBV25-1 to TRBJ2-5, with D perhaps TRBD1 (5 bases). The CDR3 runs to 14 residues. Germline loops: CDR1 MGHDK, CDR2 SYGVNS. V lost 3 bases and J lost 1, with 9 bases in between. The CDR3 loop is CASSDSGFQETQYF. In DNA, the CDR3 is TGTGCCAGCAGTGATTCAGGGTTCCAAGAGACCCAGTACTTC.

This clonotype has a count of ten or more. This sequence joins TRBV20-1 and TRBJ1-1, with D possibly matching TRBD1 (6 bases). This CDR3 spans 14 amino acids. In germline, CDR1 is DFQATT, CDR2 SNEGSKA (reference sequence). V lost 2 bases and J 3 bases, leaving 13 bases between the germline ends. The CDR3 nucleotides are TGCAGTGCTAGACAGGGGACGGCGGACACTGAAGCTTTCTTT. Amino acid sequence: CSARQGTADTEAFF.

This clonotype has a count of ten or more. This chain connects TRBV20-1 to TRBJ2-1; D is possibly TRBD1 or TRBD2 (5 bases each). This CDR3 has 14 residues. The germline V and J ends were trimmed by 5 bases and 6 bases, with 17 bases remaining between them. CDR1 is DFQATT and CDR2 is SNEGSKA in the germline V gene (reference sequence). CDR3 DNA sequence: TGCAGTGCTCCCCATCGGGGAAGGGGCAATGAGCAGTTCTTC. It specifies CSAPHRGRGNEQFF.

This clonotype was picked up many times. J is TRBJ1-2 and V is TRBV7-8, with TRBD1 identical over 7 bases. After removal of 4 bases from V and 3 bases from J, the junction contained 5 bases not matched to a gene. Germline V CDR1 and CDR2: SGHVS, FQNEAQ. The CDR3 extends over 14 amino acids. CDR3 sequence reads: CASSSQGLDYGYTF. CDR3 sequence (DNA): TGTGCCAGCAGCTCACAGGGGTTGGACTATGGCTACACCTTC.

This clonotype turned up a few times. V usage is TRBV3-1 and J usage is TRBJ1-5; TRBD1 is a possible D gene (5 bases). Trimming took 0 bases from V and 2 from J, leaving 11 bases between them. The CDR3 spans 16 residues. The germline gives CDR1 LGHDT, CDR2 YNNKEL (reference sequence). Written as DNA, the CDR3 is TGTGCCAGCAGCCAAGAAGTAGGGACGGGCAATCAGCCCCAGCATTTT. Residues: CASSQEVGTGNQPQHF. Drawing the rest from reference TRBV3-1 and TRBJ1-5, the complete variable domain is DTAVSQTPKYLVTQMGNDKSIKCEQNLGHDTMYWYKQDSKKFLKIMFSYNNKELIINETVPNRFSPKSPDKAHLNLHINSLELGDSAVYFCASSQEVGTGNQPQHFGDGTRLSIL.

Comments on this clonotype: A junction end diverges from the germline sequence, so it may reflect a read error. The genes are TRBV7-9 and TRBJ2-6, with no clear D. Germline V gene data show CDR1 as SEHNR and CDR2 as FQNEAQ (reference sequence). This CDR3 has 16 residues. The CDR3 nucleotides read TGTGCCTGCAGCTTAGCATGGGGTTCTGGGGCCAACGTCCTGACTTTC. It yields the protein CACSLAWGSGANVLTF. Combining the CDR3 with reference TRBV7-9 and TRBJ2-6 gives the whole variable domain DTGVSQNPRHKITKRGQNVTFRCDPISEHNRLYWYRQTLGQGPEFLTYFQNEAQLEKSRLLSDRFSAERPKGSFSTLEIQRTEQGDSAMYLCACSLAWGSGANVLTFGAGSRLTVL.

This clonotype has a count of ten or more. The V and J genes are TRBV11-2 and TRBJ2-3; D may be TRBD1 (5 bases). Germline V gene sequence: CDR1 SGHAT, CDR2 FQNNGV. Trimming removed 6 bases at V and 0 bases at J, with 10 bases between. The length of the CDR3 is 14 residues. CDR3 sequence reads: CASRTTVSTDTQYF. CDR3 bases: TGTGCCAGCAGGACGACAGTTAGCACAGATACGCAGTATTTT.

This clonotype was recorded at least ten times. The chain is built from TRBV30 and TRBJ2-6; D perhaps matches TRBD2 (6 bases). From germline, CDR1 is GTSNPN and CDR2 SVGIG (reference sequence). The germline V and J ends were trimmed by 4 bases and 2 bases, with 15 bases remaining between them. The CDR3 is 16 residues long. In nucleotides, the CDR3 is TGTGCCTGGACCAAACCTGGAGGGACTGGGGCCAACGTCCTGACTTTC. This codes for CAWTKPGGTGANVLTF.